The next 23 T cell receptor beta chains were all read from a single sample in a study of a mutant IDH1 vaccine in newly diagnosed glioma. Generated by immunoSEQ multiplex PCR, the TCRdb table keeps only in-frame clones and is missing some. The sample records tens of thousands of clones, over 70% being singletons. Stated time point: week 23, last vaccination. In every dose of vaccine, 300 ug of mutant IDH1 20-mer peptide was given alongside topical imiquimod. Their antigen targets remain unknown. The material sequenced was PBMCs, taken from a glioma patient whose treatment included an IDH1 peptide vaccine. These receptors were obtained from a man in his forties with glioma.

The rearrangement links TRBV7-8 to TRBJ1-2, with TRBD1 identical over 10 bases. Looked up from germline, CDR1 is SGHVS and CDR2 is FQNEAQ. The V and J ends lost 3 bases and 2 bases, in that order; junction bases with no gene match: 3. The CDR3 totals 15 residues. The CDR3 DNA follows: TGTGCCAGCAGCTTTGGACAGGGGGGGAACTATGGCTACACCTTC. It encodes CASSFGQGGNYGYTF.

The genes are TRBV5-4 and TRBJ2-5; TRBD2 matches at 7 bases. The V and J ends lost 4 bases and 5 bases, in that order; junction bases with no gene match: 11. This CDR3 has 15 residues. Germline CDR1 SGHNT, CDR2 YYREEE (reference sequence). CDR3 amino acids: CASSRAGGGGETQYF. The CDR3 DNA sequence: TGTGCCAGCAGCCGGGCTGGCGGGGGAGGCGAGACCCAGTACTTC.

The chain is built from TRBV7-9 and TRBJ2-1, with D hard to call. Germline CDR1 reads SEHNR; CDR2 reads FQNEAQ (reference sequence). V was pared by 8 bases and J by 1 base, with 9 bases between. This CDR3 is 13 amino acids long. The CDR3 sequence: CASVEMSYNEQFF. For the CDR3, the DNA is TGTGCCAGCGTTGAGATGTCCTACAATGAGCAGTTCTTC. The whole variable domain, filled in from reference TRBV7-9 and TRBJ2-1, reads DTGVSQNPRHKITKRGQNVTFRCDPISEHNRLYWYRQTLGQGPEFLTYFQNEAQLEKSRLLSDRFSAERPKGSFSTLEIQRTEQGDSAMYLCASVEMSYNEQFFGPGTRLTVL.

The chain combines TRBV4-1 with TRBJ2-7; D perhaps matches TRBD2 (6 bases). Germline CDR1 and CDR2: MGHRA and YSYEKL. V was trimmed by 1 base and J by 7 bases, leaving 11 bases between them. This CDR3 spans 13 amino acids. Here the CDR3 DNA reads TGCGCCAGCAGCCAAGCACGCGGGAAGGAGCAGTACTTC. As protein: CASSQARGKEQYF.

The V call is TRBV19, the J call TRBJ2-7, with 10 bases lining up with TRBD1. The germline V gene encodes CDR1 LNHDA and CDR2 SQIVND (reference sequence). The CDR3 covers 14 residues. Losses at the gene ends were 3 bases for V and 3 bases for J; bases not matched to a gene: 2. CDR3 region: CASSMGTGDYEQYF. Here the CDR3 DNA reads TGTGCCAGTAGTATGGGGACAGGGGACTACGAGCAGTACTTC.

The chain carries TRBV4-2 and TRBJ2-7, with 9 nucleotides matching TRBD1. This CDR3 region has 15 residues. Germline CDR1 is LGHNA and CDR2 is YNFKEQ. After removal of 2 bases from V and 2 bases from J, the junction contained 4 bases not matched to a gene. In DNA form, the CDR3 reads TGTGCCAGCAGCCAAATGGGACAGGGAGCCTACGAGCAGTACTTC. It yields the protein CASSQMGQGAYEQYF.

This clone was observed once. The rearrangement links TRBV6-5 to TRBJ2-7; D not certain. V lost 0 bases and J lost 1, with 10 bases in between. CDR1 MNHEY and CDR2 SVGAGI come from the germline V gene. The CDR3 contains 15 residues. The CDR3 sequence: CASSYSRPRSYEQYF. The CDR3 DNA reads as TGTGCCAGCAGTTACTCGCGGCCCCGTTCCTACGAGCAGTACTTC.

The CDR3 protein is CASSDGRANTIYF. In DNA form, the CDR3 reads TGTGCCAGCAGTGATGGGAGGGCGAACACCATATATTTT. V and J are TRBV2 and TRBJ1-3; D unclear. Trimming cost V 3 bases and J 7 bases, with 10 bases left between them. The CDR3 sequence is 13 residues long. CDR1 and CDR2 from the germline V gene are SNHLY and FYNNEI. The variable domain in full, with the rest retrieved from reference TRBV2 and TRBJ1-3, is EPEVTQTPSHQVTQMGQEVILRCVPISNHLYFYWYRQILGQKVEFLVSFYNNEISEKSEIFDDQFSVERPDGSNFTLKIRSTKLEDSAMYFCASSDGRANTIYFGEGSWLTVV.

The DNA for the CDR3 is TGTGCCAGCAGCCTGGACAGCCACACCGGGGAGCTGTTTTTT. Translating it yields CASSLDSHTGELFF. The gene calls are TRBV9 and TRBJ2-2; possible D gene TRBD1, 6 bases. The V gene's germline CDR1 is SGDLS and CDR2 YYNGEE. V dropped 4 bases and J dropped 3 bases, with 10 bases sitting between them. The CDR3 has 14 residues.

This rearrangement joins TRBV7-9 to TRBJ1-5; D unclear. Looked up from germline, CDR1 is SEHNR and CDR2 is FQNEAQ (reference sequence). V dropped 2 bases and J dropped 2 bases, with 4 bases sitting between them. This CDR3 contains 13 residues. Written as DNA, the CDR3 is TGTGCCAGCAGCTTAAAGGGCAATCAGCCCCAGCATTTT. Its translation: CASSLKGNQPQHF.

DNA of the CDR3: TGTGCCAGACCAAGAAAAAGGCGGGAGGGCCCCTACGAGCAGTACTTC. It specifies CARPRKRREGPYEQYF. The chain recombines TRBV7-2 with TRBJ2-7; 9 positions agree with TRBD2. CDR1 SGHTA and CDR2 FQGNSA come from the germline V gene. After removal of 9 bases from V and 2 bases from J, the junction contained 14 bases not matched to a gene. The CDR3 extends over 16 amino acids.

The chain uses TRBV19 and TRBJ2-3, with D tentatively TRBD1 (5 bases). The germline CDR1 and CDR2 sequences are LNHDA and SQIVND (reference sequence). CDR3 length: 14 amino acids. V lost 5 bases, J lost 1 base, and 10 bases lay in between. CDR3 sequence: CASSALQGTDTQYF. In nucleotides, the CDR3 is TGTGCCAGTAGTGCCCTACAGGGCACAGATACGCAGTATTTT.

The V call is TRBV6-5, the J call TRBJ1-1, with 7 bases that match TRBD1. Germline loops: CDR1 MNHEY, CDR2 SVGAGI. The CDR3 extends over 16 amino acids. V lost 0 bases and J lost 3; bases outside the gene matches: 7. The chain's CDR3 is CASSYSSSGGDTEAFF. CDR3 sequence (DNA): TGTGCCAGCAGTTACTCATCTTCAGGGGGGGACACTGAAGCTTTCTTT.

This chain uses TRBV7-2 with TRBJ2-5, with 10 bases lining up with TRBD1. The germline V gene encodes CDR1 SGHTA and CDR2 FQGNSA. The J segment lost 4 bases and the V segment lost 5 bases, leaving 7 bases of the junction unmatched. The CDR3 loop spans 15 amino acids. The DNA of the CDR3 is TGTGCCAGCAGCAAGACAGGGGGCTACTTAGAGACCCAGTACTTC. This sequence encodes CASSKTGGYLETQYF.

The rearrangement links TRBV7-9 to TRBJ1-2, with a tentative D call TRBD1 (6 bases). V shed 5 bases and J shed 5 bases, with 9 bases lying between them. Germline V gene lookup returns CDR1 SEHNR and CDR2 FQNEAQ (reference sequence). The CDR3 is 12 residues long. The CDR3 coding sequence is TGTGCCAGCAGCCTCCAGGGGTATGGCTACACCTTC. Translating gives CASSLQGYGYTF.

The chain is built from TRBV7-9 and TRBJ2-7; D is perhaps TRBD2 (6 bases). Germline-derived CDR1 and CDR2 are SEHNR and FQNEAQ (reference sequence). The length of the CDR3 is 14 residues. V was clipped by 4 bases and J by 0 bases, with 10 bases between them. CDR3 DNA: TGTGCCAGCAGCTCCGTGGACTACTCCTACGAGCAGTACTTC. The encoded protein is CASSSVDYSYEQYF.

This chain joins TRBV4-2 and TRBJ1-3, with D unresolved. Deletions cut 1 base from V and 3 bases from J, with 4 bases between. CDR1 is LGHNA and CDR2 is YNFKEQ in the germline V gene. The CDR3 runs 13 residues. DNA for the CDR3: TGTGCCAGCAGCCAAGCGGGTGGAAACACCATATATTTT. This gives the protein CASSQAGGNTIYF.

The chain links TRBV15 to TRBJ2-3, with D possibly called TRBD1 or TRBD2 (6 bases each). The ends were cut back, 1 base at V and 7 bases at J, with 15 bases in the middle. The V gene's germline CDR1 is LNHNV and CDR2 YYDKDF (reference sequence). The CDR3 runs to 15 residues. The CDR3 nucleotides read TGTGCCACCAGCAGAGGGGGGGCGGGTACGAATACGCAGTATTTT. Its protein product is CATSRGGAGTNTQYF.

A word on this clone: Its ends do not fully match the called genes, so a read error is possible. V is TRBV28 and J is TRBJ1-1; D is perhaps TRBD1 (5 bases). The CDR3 is made up of 15 amino acids. Germline CDR1 is MDHEN and CDR2 is SYDVKM. The CDR3 DNA reads TGTGCCAGCAGTCTCCGGGACGGTGGGAACAGTGAAGCTTTCTTT. This encodes CASSLRDGGNSEAFF.

This chain joins TRBV6-5 and TRBJ1-1; TRBD1 might be the D (5 bases). CDR3 length equals 12 residues. CDR1 and CDR2 from the germline V gene are MNHEY and SVGAGI. Trimming cost V 6 bases and J 3 bases, with 8 bases left between them. CDR3 in amino acids: CASRTAYTEAFF. The CDR3 coding sequence is TGTGCCAGCAGGACAGCATACACTGAAGCTTTCTTT.

The J gene is TRBJ1-1, the V gene TRBV18; 8 bases fit TRBD1. The CDR3 runs to 15 residues. V gave up 3 bases and J gave up 6 bases; unmatched junction bases: 9. Germline assignment: CDR1 KGHSH and CDR2 LQKENI. CDR3 in amino acids: CASSPVPGQGAEAFF. The CDR3 DNA reads TGTGCCAGCTCACCCGTCCCCGGACAGGGCGCTGAAGCTTTCTTT.

This sequence joins TRBV7-2 and TRBJ2-7, with 9 bases aligning to TRBD1. The CDR3 runs 14 residues. Germline V CDR1 and CDR2: SGHTA, FQGNSA. V shed 7 bases and J 0 bases; nucleotides not matched to a gene: 4. The CDR3 region has the DNA TGTGCCAGCACCCTGGACAGGGGCTCCTACGAGCAGTACTTC. Translation gives CASTLDRGSYEQYF.

The rearrangement uses TRBV5-4 and TRBJ2-7; no definite D call. Trimming stripped 4 bases from V and 1 base from J, with 15 bases between. CDR1 and CDR2 from the germline V gene are SGHNT and YYREEE (reference sequence). The CDR3 sequence is 15 residues long. CDR3 DNA: TGTGCCAGCAGCCCGCCCGGCTCGCGGTCCTACGAGCAGTACTTC. This codes for CASSPPGSRSYEQYF.